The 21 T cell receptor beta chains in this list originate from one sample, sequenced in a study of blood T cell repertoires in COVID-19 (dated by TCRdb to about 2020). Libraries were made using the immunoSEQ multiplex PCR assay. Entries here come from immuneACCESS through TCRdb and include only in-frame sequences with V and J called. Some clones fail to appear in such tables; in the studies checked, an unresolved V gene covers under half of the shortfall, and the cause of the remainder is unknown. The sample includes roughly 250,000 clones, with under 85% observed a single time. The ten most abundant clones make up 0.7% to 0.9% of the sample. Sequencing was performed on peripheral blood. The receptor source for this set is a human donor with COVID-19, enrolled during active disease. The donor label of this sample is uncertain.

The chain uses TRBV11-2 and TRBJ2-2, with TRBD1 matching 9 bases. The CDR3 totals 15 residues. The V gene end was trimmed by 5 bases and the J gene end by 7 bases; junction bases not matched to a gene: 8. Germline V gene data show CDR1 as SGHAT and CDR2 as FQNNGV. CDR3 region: CASSRSGQGGGELFF. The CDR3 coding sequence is TGTGCCAGCAGCCGGTCGGGACAGGGCGGCGGGGAGCTGTTTTTT. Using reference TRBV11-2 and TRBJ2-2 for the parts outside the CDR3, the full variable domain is EAGVAQSPRYKIIEKRQSVAFWCNPISGHATLYWYQQILGQGPKLLIQFQNNGVVDDSQLPKDRFSAERLKGVDSTLKIQPAKLEDSAVYLCASSRSGQGGGELFFGEGSRLTVL.

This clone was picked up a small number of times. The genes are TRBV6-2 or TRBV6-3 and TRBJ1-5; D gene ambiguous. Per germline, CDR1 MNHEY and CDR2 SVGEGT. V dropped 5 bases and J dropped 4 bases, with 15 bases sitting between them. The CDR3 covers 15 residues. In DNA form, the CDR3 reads TGTGCCAGCAGTAAAGAGGGCGTTTGGAATCAGCCCCAGCATTTT. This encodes CASSKEGVWNQPQHF.

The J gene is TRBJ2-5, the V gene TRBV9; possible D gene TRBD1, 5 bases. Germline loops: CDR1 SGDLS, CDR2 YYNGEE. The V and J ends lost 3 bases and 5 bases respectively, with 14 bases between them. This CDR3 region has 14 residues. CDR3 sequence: CASSGAGKGETQYF. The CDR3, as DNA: TGTGCCAGCAGCGGGGCAGGGAAAGGGGAGACCCAGTACTTC.

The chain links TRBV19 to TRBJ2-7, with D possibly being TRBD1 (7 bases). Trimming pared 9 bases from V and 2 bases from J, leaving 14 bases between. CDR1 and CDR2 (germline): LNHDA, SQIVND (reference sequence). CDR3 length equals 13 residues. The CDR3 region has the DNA TGTGCCAGCCAGGGGGGAAGAACCTACGAGCAGTACTTC. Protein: CASQGGRTYEQYF.

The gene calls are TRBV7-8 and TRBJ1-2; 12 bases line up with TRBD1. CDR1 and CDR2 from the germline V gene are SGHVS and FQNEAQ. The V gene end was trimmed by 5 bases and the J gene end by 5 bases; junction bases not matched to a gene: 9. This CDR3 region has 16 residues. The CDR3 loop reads CASSRPSGQGAYGYTF. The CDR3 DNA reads TGTGCCAGCAGCCGCCCCTCGGGACAGGGGGCTTATGGCTACACCTTC.

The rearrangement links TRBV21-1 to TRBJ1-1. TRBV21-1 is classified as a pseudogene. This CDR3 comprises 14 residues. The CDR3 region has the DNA TGTGCCAGCAAGTCAAGAGAATGGAGCGATGAAGCTTTCTTT. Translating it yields CASKSREWSDEAFF.

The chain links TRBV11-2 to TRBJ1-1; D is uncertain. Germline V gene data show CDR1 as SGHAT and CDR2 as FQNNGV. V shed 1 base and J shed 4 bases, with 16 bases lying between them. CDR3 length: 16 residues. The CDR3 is CASSLVSAAGGTEAFF. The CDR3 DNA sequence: TGTGCCAGCAGCTTAGTTTCCGCAGCCGGCGGCACTGAAGCTTTCTTT.

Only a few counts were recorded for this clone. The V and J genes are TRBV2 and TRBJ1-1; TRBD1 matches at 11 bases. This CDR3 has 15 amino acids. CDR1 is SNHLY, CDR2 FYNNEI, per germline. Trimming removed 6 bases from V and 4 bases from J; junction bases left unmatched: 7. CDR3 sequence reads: CASRRDRGVITEAFF. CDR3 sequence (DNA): TGTGCCAGCAGGCGGGACAGGGGGGTAATCACTGAAGCTTTCTTT.

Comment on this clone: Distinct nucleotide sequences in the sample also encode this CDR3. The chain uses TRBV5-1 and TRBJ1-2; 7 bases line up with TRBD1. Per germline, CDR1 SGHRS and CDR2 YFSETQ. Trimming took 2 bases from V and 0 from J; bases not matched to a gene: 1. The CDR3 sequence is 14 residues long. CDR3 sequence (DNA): TGCGCCAGCAGCTTTGGGACAGCTAACTATGGCTACACCTTC. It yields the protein CASSFGTANYGYTF. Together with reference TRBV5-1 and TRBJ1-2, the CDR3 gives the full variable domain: KAGVTQTPRYLIKTRGQQVTLSCSPISGHRSVSWYQQTPGQGLQFLFEYFSETQRNKGNFPGRFSGRQFSNSRSEMNVSTLELGDSALYLCASSFGTANYGYTFGSGTRLTVV.

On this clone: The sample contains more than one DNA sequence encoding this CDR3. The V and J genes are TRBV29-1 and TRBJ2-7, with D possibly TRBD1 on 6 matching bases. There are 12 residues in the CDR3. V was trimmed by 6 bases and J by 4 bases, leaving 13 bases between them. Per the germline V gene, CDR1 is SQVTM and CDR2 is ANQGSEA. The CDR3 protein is CSVGDTGYEQYF. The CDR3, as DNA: TGCAGCGTGGGGGACACAGGTTACGAGCAGTACTTC.

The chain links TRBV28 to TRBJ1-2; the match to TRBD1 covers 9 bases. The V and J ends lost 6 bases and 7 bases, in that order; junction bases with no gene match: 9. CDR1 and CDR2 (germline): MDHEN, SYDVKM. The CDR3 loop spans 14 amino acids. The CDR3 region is CASRIRDRAGGYTF. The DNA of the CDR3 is TGTGCCAGCAGAATACGGGACAGGGCGGGTGGCTACACCTTC.

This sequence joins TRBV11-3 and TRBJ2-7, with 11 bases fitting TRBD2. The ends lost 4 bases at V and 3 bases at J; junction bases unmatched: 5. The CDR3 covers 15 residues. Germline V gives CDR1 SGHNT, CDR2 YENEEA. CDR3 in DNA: TGTGCCAGCAGCTCAAATAGCGGGAGGGACTACGAGCAGTACTTC. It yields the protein CASSSNSGRDYEQYF.

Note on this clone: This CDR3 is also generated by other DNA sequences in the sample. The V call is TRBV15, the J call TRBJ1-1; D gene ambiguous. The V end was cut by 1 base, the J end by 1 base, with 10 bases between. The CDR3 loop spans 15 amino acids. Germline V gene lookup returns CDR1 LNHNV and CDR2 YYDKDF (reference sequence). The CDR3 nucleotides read TGTGCCACCAGCAGAGTTCTCGAGGGGAACACTGAAGCTTTCTTT. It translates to CATSRVLEGNTEAFF.

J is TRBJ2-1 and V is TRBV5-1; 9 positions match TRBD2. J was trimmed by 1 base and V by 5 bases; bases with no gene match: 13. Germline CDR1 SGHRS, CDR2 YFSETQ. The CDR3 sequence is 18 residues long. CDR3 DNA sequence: TGCGCCAGCAGGTCGTCTAGCGGGACCTCGAGATCCTACAATGAGCAGTTCTTC. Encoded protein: CASRSSSGTSRSYNEQFF.

The CDR3 loop is CATSDLGAGMGSDTQYF. Written as DNA, the CDR3 is TGTGCCACCAGTGATTTAGGGGCGGGAATGGGGTCAGATACGCAGTATTTT. V usage is TRBV24-1 and J usage is TRBJ2-3, with a tentative D call TRBD2 (6 bases). V was trimmed by 1 base and J by 4 bases, leaving 17 bases between them. Germline lookup yields CDR1 KGHDR and CDR2 SFDVKD. The length of the CDR3 is 17 residues.

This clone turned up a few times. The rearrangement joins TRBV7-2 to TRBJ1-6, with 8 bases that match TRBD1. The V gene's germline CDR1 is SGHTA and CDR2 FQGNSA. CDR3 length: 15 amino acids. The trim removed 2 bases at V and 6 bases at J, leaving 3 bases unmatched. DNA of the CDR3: TGTGCCAGCAGCTTAATGGGACAGGCTAATTCACCCCTCCACTTT. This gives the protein CASSLMGQANSPLHF.

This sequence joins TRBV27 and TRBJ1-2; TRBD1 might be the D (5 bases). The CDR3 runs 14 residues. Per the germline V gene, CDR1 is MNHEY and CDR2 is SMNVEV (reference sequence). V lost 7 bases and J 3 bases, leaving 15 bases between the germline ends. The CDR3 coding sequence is TGTGCCAGCAAAAAAAGGGGAGGGGACTATGGCTACACCTTC. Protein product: CASKKRGGDYGYTF.

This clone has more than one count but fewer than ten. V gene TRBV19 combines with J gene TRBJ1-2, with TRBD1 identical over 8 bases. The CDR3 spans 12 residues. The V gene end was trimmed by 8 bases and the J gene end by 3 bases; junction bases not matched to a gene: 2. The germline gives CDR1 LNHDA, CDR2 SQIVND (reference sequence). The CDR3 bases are TGTGCCAGTTCGGACAGGGACTATGGCTACACCTTC. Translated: CASSDRDYGYTF.

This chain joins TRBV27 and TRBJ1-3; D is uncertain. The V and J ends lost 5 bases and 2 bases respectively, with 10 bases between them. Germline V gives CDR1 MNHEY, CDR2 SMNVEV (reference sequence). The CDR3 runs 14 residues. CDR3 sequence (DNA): TGTGCCAGCAGTCAGGTCTCCCCTGGAAACACCATATATTTT. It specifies CASSQVSPGNTIYF.

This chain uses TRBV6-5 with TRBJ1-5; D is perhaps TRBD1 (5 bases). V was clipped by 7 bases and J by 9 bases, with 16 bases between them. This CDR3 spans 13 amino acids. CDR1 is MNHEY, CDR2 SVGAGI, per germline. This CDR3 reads CASTEGTPVPQHF. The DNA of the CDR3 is TGTGCCAGCACCGAGGGGACTCCTGTGCCCCAGCATTTT.

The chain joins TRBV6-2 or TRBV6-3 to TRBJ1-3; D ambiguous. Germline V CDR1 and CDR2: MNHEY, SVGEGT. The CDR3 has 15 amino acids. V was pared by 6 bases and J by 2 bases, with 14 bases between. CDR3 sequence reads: CASSEQGLPGNTIYF. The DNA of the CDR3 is TGTGCCAGCAGCGAGCAAGGACTCCCTGGAAACACCATATATTTT.